This is a list of T cell receptor beta chains from one sample in a study of blood T cells in healthy people across ages. TCRdb reprocessed the 5' RACE reads via MiXCR and lists one record per CDR3 protein. The sample lists about 970,000 distinct CDR3 sequences, approximately 50% occurring once. The source material was blood. Receptor source: a woman aged 60-75 years in good health. CDR3s include the opening cysteine and the closing phenylalanine or tryptophan. The D gene is left open where the match is weak. A row's size may be missing; if present it is once, few, many or a size class.

V	size	J	D	CDR3	DNA
TRBV20-1	NA	TRBJ2-7	NA	CSARDPIRARYEQYF	TGCAGTGCTAGAGATCCAATCCGGGCCCGCTACGAGCAGTACTTC
TRBV6-2/TRBV6-3	NA	TRBJ2-2	NA	CASSHQPPGSRAGELFF	TGTGCCAGCAGTCACCAACCTCCCGGGAGTAGAGCCGGGGAGCTGTTTTTT
TRBV4-3	few	TRBJ2-1	NA	CASSRSAGNNEQFF	TGCGCCAGCAGCCGCTCTGCAGGGAACAATGAGCAGTTCTTC
TRBV7-2	few	TRBJ2-1	TRBD2	CASSLSGKHNEQFF	TGTGCCAGCAGCCTGAGCGGGAAACACAATGAGCAGTTCTTC
TRBV11-2	few	TRBJ2-3	TRBD2	CASSTSGMTSTDTQYF	TGTGCCAGCAGCACTAGCGGGATGACTAGCACAGATACGCAGTATTTT
TRBV10-2	NA	TRBJ1-2	NA	CASSTNSLGGYTF	TGCGCCAGCTCGACCAACTCCCTCGGGGGCTACACCTTC
TRBV6-5	NA	TRBJ2-3	TRBD2	CASSYRGTSGTLTDTQYF	TGTGCCAGCAGTTACCGGGGGACTAGCGGGACTCTCACGGATACGCAGTATTTT
TRBV7-8	once	TRBJ2-7	NA	CASSFTDDEQYF	TGTGCCAGCAGCTTTACAGACGACGAGCAGTACTTC
TRBV28	NA	TRBJ2-7	NA	CASSSHIATYEQYF	TGTGCCAGCAGTTCACACATCGCAACATACGAGCAGTACTTC
TRBV7-2	NA	TRBJ2-5	TRBD1	CASSLVRVGQGQETQYF	TGTGCCAGCAGCTTAGTACGGGTAGGACAGGGACAAGAGACCCAGTACTTC
TRBV29-1	NA	TRBJ2-3	NA	CSVEVMGILADTQYF	TGCAGCGTTGAAGTGATGGGGATTCTAGCAGATACGCAGTATTTT
TRBV18	NA	TRBJ2-5	NA	CASSTLRQETQYF	TGTGCCAGCTCAACCCTACGGCAAGAGACCCAGTACTTC
TRBV6-5	few	TRBJ1-2	TRBD1	CASTGGWGYTF	TGTGCCAGCACAGGGGGCTGGGGCTACACCTTC
TRBV20-1	NA	TRBJ2-3	NA	CSPSGGTGGTQYF	TGCAGTCCTAGCGGGGGGACAGGGGGGACGCAGTATTTT
TRBV20-1	NA	TRBJ1-5	NA	CSASGGRQPQHF	TGCAGTGCTAGTGGAGGGCGGCAGCCCCAGCATTTT
TRBV3-1	few	TRBJ2-5	TRBD2	CASSLGEGVQYF	TGTGCCAGCAGCCTCGGGGAGGGCGTGCAGTACTTC
TRBV5-1	few	TRBJ2-7	NA	CASSFLGRTYEQYF	TGCGCCAGCAGCTTCCTCGGGAGAACCTACGAGCAGTACTTC
TRBV2	NA	TRBJ2-7	TRBD2	CASSEALVTSGSYEQYF	TGTGCCAGCAGTGAAGCGCTTGTGACTAGCGGGAGTTACGAGCAGTACTTC
TRBV6-5	few	TRBJ2-4	NA	CASSPRGARGAIQYF	TGTGCCAGCAGTCCCCGCGGAGCCAGGGGAGCCATTCAGTACTTC
TRBV7-8	NA	TRBJ2-7	TRBD1	CASSLVGGTGGLPEQYF	TGTGCCAGCAGCTTAGTGGGGGGTACAGGGGGCCTTCCCGAGCAGTACTTC
TRBV6-5	NA	TRBJ1-4	NA	CASSQQGPSGKLFF	TGTGCCAGCAGTCAACAGGGTCCCTCGGGGAAACTGTTTTTT
TRBV14	NA	TRBJ2-3	NA	CASSFEGRGYF	TGTGCCAGCAGCTTCGAGGGACGGGGGTATTTT
TRBV7-2	few	TRBJ2-3	TRBD2	CASSFGLGETDTQYF	TGTGCCAGCAGCTTTGGACTAGGAGAAACAGATACGCAGTATTTT
TRBV3-1	few	TRBJ2-7	TRBD1	CASSRDRVSDEQYF	TGTGCCAGCAGCCGGGACAGGGTTTCGGACGAGCAGTACTTC
TRBV4-1	NA	TRBJ2-1	TRBD2	CATRLASSYNEQFF	TGCGCCACCAGACTAGCGAGCTCCTACAATGAGCAGTTCTTC
TRBV7-2	few	TRBJ2-3	NA	CASSFAGPPGGGTQYF	TGTGCCAGCAGCTTCGCCGGGCCCCCAGGGGGGGGTACGCAGTATTTT
TRBV4-1	NA	TRBJ2-1	NA	CASSQLLRHPEAFF	TGCGCCAGCAGCCAACTGTTGCGGCACCCTGAAGCTTTCTTC
TRBV4-2	NA	TRBJ1-1	TRBD1	CASSQRTGFTEAFF	TGTGCCAGCAGCCAACGGACAGGGTTCACTGAAGCTTTCTTT
TRBV7-2	NA	TRBJ2-4	NA	CASSLPGREPTREQYF	TGTGCCAGCAGCTTACCTGGCCGGGAGCCCACTAGGGAGCAGTACTTC
TRBV4-2	NA	TRBJ2-7	TRBD2	CASSQHVRERYEQYF	TGTGCCAGCAGCCAGCACGTGCGGGAGCGCTACGAGCAGTACTTC
TRBV12-3/TRBV12-4	NA	TRBJ1-4	NA	CASSVGIAEMMRQLFF	TGTGCCAGCAGCGTCGGTATCGCGGAGATGATGAGGCAACTGTTTTTT
TRBV9	few	TRBJ2-5	NA	CASSPRWGSGEKETQYF	TGTGCCAGCAGCCCCCGGTGGGGTAGCGGAGAGAAAGAGACCCAGTACTTC
TRBV24-1	NA	TRBJ2-4	NA	CATHPTGLAKNIQYF	TGTGCCACCCATCCGACCGGACTAGCCAAAAACATTCAGTACTTC
TRBV20-1	NA	TRBJ1-1	NA	CSAREVPEAFF	TGCAGTGCTAGAGAAGTCCCTGAAGCTTTCTTT
TRBV7-9	NA	TRBJ2-7	NA	CASSPLTKGYEQYF	TGTGCCAGCAGCCCTCTAACAAAGGGGTACGAGCAGTACTTC
TRBV27	NA	TRBJ2-1	NA	CASMVLTGVNEQFF	TGTGCCAGCATGGTCCTTACGGGAGTAAATGAGCAGTTCTTC
TRBV6-6	few	TRBJ2-7	TRBD2	CASHQSGREDEQYF	TGTGCCAGCCACCAAAGCGGGAGGGAGGACGAGCAGTACTTC
TRBV13	few	TRBJ2-7	NA	CASSLDQMTYEQYF	TGTGCCAGCAGCTTAGACCAGATGACCTACGAGCAGTACTTC
TRBV29-1	many	TRBJ2-1	NA	CSVVSPRQFF	TGCAGCGTTGTTAGTCCTCGGCAGTTCTTC
TRBV4-3	NA	TRBJ2-7	NA	CASSPDRILSYEQYF	TGCGCCAGCAGCCCCGACAGGATCTTGTCCTACGAGCAGTACTTC
TRBV5-4	NA	TRBJ2-7	TRBD2	CASSFGGGSLYEQYF	TGTGCCAGCAGCTTCGGAGGCGGGAGTCTCTACGAGCAGTACTTC
TRBV10-3	NA	TRBJ1-1	NA	CAIGRENTEAFF	TGTGCCATCGGGAGGGAGAACACTGAAGCTTTCTTT
TRBV20-1	NA	TRBJ2-5	TRBD1	CSAHRGLETQYF	TGCAGTGCCCACAGGGGATTGGAGACCCAGTACTTC
TRBV6-2/TRBV6-3	few	TRBJ2-1	TRBD2	CASSYLTSGRDSQFF	TGTGCCAGCAGTTACCTGACTAGCGGGAGGGACTCACAGTTCTTC
TRBV12-3/TRBV12-4	few	TRBJ2-7	TRBD2	CASSFGGGKGPQYF	TGTGCCAGCAGTTTCGGGGGGGGAAAGGGTCCCCAGTACTTC
TRBV20-1	few	TRBJ2-1	NA	CSASGPEQGEIDEQFF	TGCAGTGCTAGCGGCCCTGAACAGGGTGAAATCGATGAGCAGTTCTTC
TRBV4-1	few	TRBJ1-4	NA	CASTQGLPNEKLFF	TGCGCCAGCACCCAAGGGCTCCCTAATGAAAAACTGTTTTTT
TRBV7-2	NA	TRBJ2-5	TRBD1	CASSPRPGQQETQYF	TGTGCCAGCAGCCCACGACCGGGACAGCAAGAGACCCAGTACTTC
TRBV5-1	NA	TRBJ2-1	TRBD2	CAGSVYSGSYNEQFF	TGCGCCGGCAGCGTTTATAGCGGGAGCTACAATGAGCAGTTCTTC
TRBV27	NA	TRBJ2-2	NA	CASRDRNQSVTGELFF	TGTGCCAGCAGAGACCGAAATCAGTCTGTAACCGGGGAGCTGTTTTTT
TRBV7-2	NA	TRBJ2-1	TRBD1	CASSFWTGASYEQFF	TGTGCCAGCAGCTTTTGGACAGGGGCCTCCTACGAGCAGTTCTTC